This T cell receptor beta chain was profiled in a study of shared clonotypes between healthy human individuals. The overall study: Sampling drew on donors who were a couple of women and a few men aged 18 to 49.

Study-level points and caveats: Unshared clonotypes carried lower generation probabilities than those common to all four donors.

Data came from immunoSEQ multiplex PCR; TCRdb stores just in-frame clones and leaves some out. In the table there are about 2 million clones, approximately 95% of which are singletons. To note about this clone: Its target is unknown.

Germline CDR1 SGHNT, CDR2 YYREEE (reference sequence). Losses at the gene ends were 10 bases for V and 4 bases for J; bases not matched to a gene: 5. This CDR3 has 12 amino acids. The naive CD8 fraction comprised CD45RO-negative cells positively selected for CCR7 and excluded terminally differentiated effector memory CD45RA+ cells. The clonotype originates from a man between 18 and 29 years old in good health. V usage is TRBV5-4 and J usage is TRBJ1-2; 9 bases align to TRBD1. Sequenced input: naive CD8+ T cells sorted from blood. The CDR3: CAVQGASYGYTF. Written as DNA, the CDR3 is TGTGCCGTACAGGGGGCGAGCTATGGCTACACCTTC.